Below, 27 T cell receptor beta chains from the same sample are listed, as sequenced in a study of vaccination and CD4 T cells after COVID-19. Stated treatment: approximately 10-day PBMC culture with coronavirus spike peptide pools or control peptides (ViraFEST assay). During the years 2011-2018, before the COVID-19 pandemic, the unexposed donor's CD4+ T cells were collected. The antigens for these receptors are not known. Oncomine TCR Beta short-read sequencing was applied to DNA from cultured CD4+ T cells. Genomic DNA was taken out of cultured CD4+ T cells by extraction. TCRdb itself ran the PCR reads through MiXCR, one entry per CDR3 protein. This sample has about 11,000 distinct CDR3 sequences; 32% occur once, and the top ten carry approximately 15%. Specimen: CD4+ T cells from blood, cultured in vitro. All receptors come from a human donor in good health.

J is TRBJ2-5 and V is TRBV5-5; 7 bases are shared with TRBD1. CDR1 is SGHKS and CDR2 is YYEKEE in the germline V gene (reference sequence). J lost 5 bases, V lost 1 base, and 17 bases had no gene match. The CDR3 contains 18 residues. The CDR3 DNA is TGTGCCAGCAGCTTGCGGTACCGAGACAGGGTATTGGGGGAGACCCAGTACTTC. Its protein product is CASSLRYRDRVLGETQYF.

The table lists this clonotype with a few counts. The rearrangement uses TRBV6-5 and TRBJ1-6, with D perhaps matching TRBD1 (6 bases). The CDR3 is 15 residues long. Germline-derived CDR1 and CDR2 are MNHEY and SVGAGI. V lost 4 bases, J lost 6 bases, and 13 bases lay in between. CDR3 loop: CASSFDRQINSPLHF. The CDR3 DNA sequence: TGTGCCAGCAGTTTCGACAGGCAAATTAATTCACCCCTCCACTTT.

The chain is built from TRBV20-1 and TRBJ1-1, with D uncertain. Germline lookup yields CDR1 DFQATT and CDR2 SNEGSKA (reference sequence). V was cut by 6 bases and J by 4 bases, with 18 bases left in between. The CDR3 loop spans 14 amino acids. The DNA of the CDR3 is TGCAGTGCCCTTGAAAGGAGAGTAAGCACTGAAGCTTTCTTT. Translating it yields CSALERRVSTEAFF.

In its sample, this clonotype was seen a few times. The chain has TRBV29-1 and TRBJ1-2; D perhaps matches TRBD1 (5 bases). This CDR3 has 13 residues. Germline V CDR1 and CDR2: SQVTM, ANQGSEA. Trimming took 4 bases from V and 4 from J, leaving 13 bases between them. DNA of the CDR3: TGCAGCGTTGGAGGGGCGGGAGTCTATGGCTACACCTTC. Translated: CSVGGAGVYGYTF.

This clonotype is categorized as medium-sized. This sequence joins TRBV20-1 and TRBJ2-3; tentatively, D is TRBD2 (5 bases). Per the germline V gene, CDR1 is DFQATT and CDR2 is SNEGSKA (reference sequence). This CDR3 has 14 residues. V was trimmed by 3 bases and J by 0 bases, leaving 10 bases between them. For the CDR3, the DNA is TGCAGTGCTAGGTTAGGAGGCAGCACAGATACGCAGTATTTT. The encoded protein is CSARLGGSTDTQYF.

The table lists this clonotype with a few counts. The chain recombines TRBV20-1 with TRBJ2-1; TRBD2 agrees at 12 bases. CDR3 size: 18 residues. V shed 4 bases and J 4 bases; nucleotides not matched to a gene: 14. Germline values: CDR1 DFQATT, CDR2 SNEGSKA (reference sequence). The CDR3 DNA reads TGCAGTGCTAATTGGGCTAGCGGGAGGGCCGAGCCTTACAATGAGCAGTTCTTC. As protein: CSANWASGRAEPYNEQFF.

The rearrangement joins TRBV4-3 to TRBJ2-2; TRBD1 matches at 9 bases. Unmatched junction bases numbered 20, after V lost 2 bases and J lost 7 bases. Looked up from germline, CDR1 is LGHNA and CDR2 is YSLEER. This CDR3 has 20 amino acids. CDR3 sequence (DNA): TGCGCCAGCAGCCAACTCCAGTGGGCCGGGACAGGGAATATCGTCGGGGAGCTGTTTTTT. Translating it yields CASSQLQWAGTGNIVGELFF.

A few counts support this clonotype. J is TRBJ2-3 and V is TRBV7-3; the D gene is possibly TRBD1 (5 bases). CDR3 length equals 13 residues. Germline-derived CDR1 and CDR2 are SGHTA and FQGTGA. The V end lost 2 bases, the J end lost 3 bases, and 6 bases lay between the germline ends. The DNA of the CDR3 is TGTGCCAGCAGCTTACAGGGTACAGATACGCAGTATTTT. The encoded protein is CASSLQGTDTQYF.

A few counts support this clonotype. The J gene is TRBJ1-1, the V gene TRBV27; D is possibly TRBD1 (5 bases). The CDR3 length is 16 residues. V gave up 6 bases and J gave up 1 base, with 18 bases separating them. Germline loops: CDR1 MNHEY, CDR2 SMNVEV (reference sequence). CDR3 residues: CASSRRQGSPNTEAFF. The CDR3 DNA reads as TGTGCCAGCAGCCGTCGGCAGGGAAGCCCGAACACTGAAGCTTTCTTT.

The chain joins TRBV5-4 to TRBJ1-1, with D uncertain. The CDR3 has 13 amino acids. Germline lookup yields CDR1 SGHNT and CDR2 YYREEE (reference sequence). V shed 0 bases and J shed 0 bases, with 3 bases lying between them. CDR3 loop: CASSLDMNTEAFF. The DNA for the CDR3 is TGTGCCAGCAGCTTGGATATGAACACTGAAGCTTTCTTT.

The DNA for the CDR3 is TGCAGCGTTGGGACAGGATCAGATACGCAGTATTTT. Encoded protein: CSVGTGSDTQYF. The V gene is TRBV29-1, the J gene TRBJ2-3; 7 bases match TRBD1. The CDR3 length is 12 residues. Germline loops: CDR1 SQVTM, CDR2 ANQGSEA. The ends lost 4 bases at V and 4 bases at J; junction bases unmatched: 2.

This clonotype was seen a handful of times. CDR3 in amino acids: CASSENQSGTGQYF. In DNA form, the CDR3 reads TGTGCCAGCAGTGAAAATCAGAGTGGGACGGGGCAGTACTTC. This chain connects TRBV6-1 to TRBJ2-7; D is perhaps TRBD1 or TRBD2 (5 bases each). Between the trimmed V and J ends, which lost 2 bases and 9 bases, there was a span of 17 bases. Germline loops: CDR1 MNHNS, CDR2 SASEGT. The CDR3 has 14 residues.

This clonotype showed up just a few times. The chain recombines TRBV19 with TRBJ2-2; D is ambiguous. Trimming cost V 2 bases and J 3 bases, with 7 bases left between them. The CDR3 spans 14 residues. Per the germline V gene, CDR1 is LNHDA and CDR2 is SQIVND (reference sequence). The CDR3 protein is CASSIIGHTGELFF. CDR3 coding DNA: TGTGCCAGTAGTATAATCGGCCACACCGGGGAGCTGTTTTTT.

J is TRBJ2-5 and V is TRBV6-5; no reliable D call. Trimming cost V 2 bases and J 5 bases, with 18 bases left between them. This CDR3 spans 16 amino acids. Germline CDR1 and CDR2: MNHEY and SVGAGI. This chain's CDR3 is CASSYEGPTPGETQYF. Here the CDR3 DNA reads TGTGCCAGCAGTTACGAAGGGCCGACTCCTGGGGAGACCCAGTACTTC.

This clonotype has only a few counts. The chain carries TRBV28 and TRBJ2-3; D is undetermined. The CDR3 has 12 amino acids. The V end was cut by 2 bases, the J end by 4 bases, with 4 bases between. Germline-derived CDR1 and CDR2 are MDHEN and SYDVKM. The chain's CDR3 is CASSLPSDTQYF. DNA of the CDR3: TGTGCCAGCAGTTTACCTTCAGATACGCAGTATTTT.

The CDR3 sequence is CASSLGQGNSDTQYF. The CDR3 nucleotides read TGCGCCAGCAGCCTGGGACAGGGCAACTCAGATACGCAGTATTTT. This chain joins TRBV4-1 and TRBJ2-3; TRBD1 matches 9 bases. Per the germline V gene, CDR1 is MGHRA and CDR2 is YSYEKL. Trimming removed 4 bases from V and 4 bases from J; junction bases left unmatched: 6. The CDR3 contains 15 residues.

The rearrangement uses TRBV15 and TRBJ2-5, with D uncertain. The germline V gene encodes CDR1 LNHNV and CDR2 YYDKDF (reference sequence). Trimming cost V 8 bases and J 2 bases, with 15 bases left between them. This CDR3 contains 14 residues. CDR3 region: CATLQPRSQETQYF. Here the CDR3 DNA reads TGTGCCACCCTTCAGCCTAGATCACAAGAGACCCAGTACTTC.

The CDR3 here is CASSDSSGSVNEQFF. In DNA, the CDR3 is TGTGCCAGCAGTGACTCTAGCGGGAGTGTCAATGAGCAGTTCTTC. The V call is TRBV6-4, the J call TRBJ2-1; 9 bases line up with TRBD2. Trimming cost V 0 bases and J 6 bases; bases outside gene matches: 3. CDR3 length: 15 residues. Looked up from germline, CDR1 is MRHNA and CDR2 is SNTAGT.

The chain combines TRBV30 with TRBJ2-7; TRBD2 matches 7 bases. The CDR3 is made up of 14 amino acids. The V gene's germline CDR1 is GTSNPN and CDR2 SVGIG (reference sequence). V gave up 3 bases and J gave up 5 bases; unmatched junction bases: 10. The CDR3 nucleotides read TGTGCCTGGAGCCGGCTGGGGGGGACCAACGAGCAGTACTTC. It specifies CAWSRLGGTNEQYF. Together with reference TRBV30 and TRBJ2-7, the CDR3 gives the full variable domain: SQTIHQWPATLVQPVGSPLSLECTVEGTSNPNLYWYRQAAGRGLQLLFYSVGIGQISSEVPQNLSASRPQDRQFILSSKKLLLSDSGFYLCAWSRLGGTNEQYFGPGTRLTVT.

This clonotype was counted between two and nine times. The J gene is TRBJ2-7, the V gene TRBV20-1; 9 bases are shared with TRBD1. Trimming took 2 bases from V and 3 from J; bases not matched to a gene: 5. The CDR3 runs 14 residues. Germline V CDR1 and CDR2: DFQATT, SNEGSKA (reference sequence). CDR3 amino acids: CSARNGDRVYEQYF. CDR3 coding DNA: TGCAGTGCTAGAAATGGGGACAGGGTCTACGAGCAGTACTTC.

The chain carries TRBV10-3 and TRBJ1-1; D call uncertain. This CDR3 has 15 amino acids. The V gene lost 4 bases and the J gene lost 5 bases, with 17 bases spanning the gap. Germline CDR1 and CDR2: ENHRY and SYGVKD. CDR3 amino acids: CAISGVGSGSTEAFF. DNA for the CDR3: TGTGCCATCAGTGGAGTAGGATCGGGGTCTACTGAAGCTTTCTTT.

V is TRBV7-6 and J is TRBJ1-1, with a tentative D call TRBD1 (5 bases). V was shortened by 4 bases and J by 6 bases, with 18 bases between the two germline ends. Germline V lookup: CDR1 SGHVS, CDR2 FNYEAQ. The CDR3 spans 15 residues. The CDR3 protein is CASSSETAGVSEAFF. CDR3 DNA: TGTGCCAGCAGCTCCGAGACAGCTGGTGTGTCTGAAGCTTTCTTT.

The chain's CDR3 is CASSIGADYGYTF. CDR3 sequence (DNA): TGTGCCAGTAGTATTGGGGCGGACTATGGCTACACCTTC. The chain links TRBV19 to TRBJ1-2; a weak D match, TRBD1 (5 bases). The germline V and J ends were trimmed by 3 bases and 3 bases, with 8 bases remaining between them. The CDR3 spans 13 residues. Germline V gives CDR1 LNHDA, CDR2 SQIVND (reference sequence).

The V and J genes are TRBV5-1 and TRBJ1-2; 7 positions agree with TRBD1. With V trimmed by 3 bases and J by 6 bases, 5 bases remained unmatched. This CDR3 is 13 amino acids long. Germline V gene sequence: CDR1 SGHRS, CDR2 YFSETQ. This CDR3 is CASSSLQGDGYTF. CDR3 DNA: TGCGCCAGCAGCTCACTTCAGGGGGATGGCTACACCTTC.

J is TRBJ1-5 and V is TRBV18; D remains ambiguous. The CDR3 totals 13 residues. Germline CDR1 KGHSH, CDR2 LQKENI. Trimming cost V 6 bases and J 5 bases, with 11 bases left between them. The DNA of the CDR3 is TGTGCCAGCTCTCCTTCGGTTGATCAGCCCCAGCATTTT. Translated: CASSPSVDQPQHF.

This clonotype has a handful of counts. The rearrangement joins TRBV2 to TRBJ1-1; D uncertain. Between the trimmed V and J ends, which lost 8 bases and 3 bases, there was a span of 4 bases. The CDR3 is 10 amino acids. The germline V gene has CDR1 SNHLY and CDR2 FYNNEI. This CDR3 is CASLDTEAFF. For the CDR3, the DNA is TGTGCCAGCCTTGACACTGAAGCTTTCTTT.

This clonotype was recorded a few times. Written as DNA, the CDR3 is TGCAGTGCTAGAGCTACCGACCCCGGGACAGGGGGGGGAGATACGCAGTATTTT. Residues: CSARATDPGTGGGDTQYF. The chain uses TRBV20-1 and TRBJ2-3; 11 bases match TRBD1. Trimming removed 1 base from V and 5 bases from J; junction bases left unmatched: 14. Looked up from germline, CDR1 is DFQATT and CDR2 is SNEGSKA (reference sequence). CDR3 length equals 18 residues.